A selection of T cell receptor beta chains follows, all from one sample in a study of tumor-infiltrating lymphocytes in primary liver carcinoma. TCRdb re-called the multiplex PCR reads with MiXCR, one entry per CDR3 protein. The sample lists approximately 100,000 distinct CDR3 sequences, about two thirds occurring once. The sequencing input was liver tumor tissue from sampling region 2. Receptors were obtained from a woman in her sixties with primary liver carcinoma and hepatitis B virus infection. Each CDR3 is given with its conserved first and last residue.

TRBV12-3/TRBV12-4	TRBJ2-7	CARSQVQGAAQYF
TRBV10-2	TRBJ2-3	CASSEPADSSTDTQYF
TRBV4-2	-	CASSQTAGRQDSSNQPQYF
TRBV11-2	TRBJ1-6	CASSLGDRNSQLHF
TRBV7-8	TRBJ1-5	CASSLAGRDAQPQHF
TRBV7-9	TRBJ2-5	CASSFAGRPKETQYF
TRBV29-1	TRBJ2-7	CSVGKAASRNEQYF
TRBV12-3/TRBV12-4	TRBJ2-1	CASSLEAVPGLAYNEQFF
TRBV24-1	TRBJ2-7	CATSGRTKRVEQYF
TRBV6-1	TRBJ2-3	CASPRGLGGGDTQYF
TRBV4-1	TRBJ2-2	CASSQSRLEVNTGELFF
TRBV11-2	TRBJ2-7	CASSQVGSEQYF
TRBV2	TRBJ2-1	CASSPPRGLADYNEQFF
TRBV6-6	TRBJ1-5	CASSYSTEGGFQPQHF
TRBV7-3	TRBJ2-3	CASSLAKSDTQYF
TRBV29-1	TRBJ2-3	CSASSTTAGTDTQYF
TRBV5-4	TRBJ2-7	CASSACGPAGDEQYF
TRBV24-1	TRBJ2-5	CATSGGRGPQYF
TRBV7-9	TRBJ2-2	CASSRGVRSTGELFF
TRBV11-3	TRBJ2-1	CASSLDFFFWGSSYSEQFF
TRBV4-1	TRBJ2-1	CASRQRGSGYELFF
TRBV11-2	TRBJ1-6	CAGSLEVAAISPLHF
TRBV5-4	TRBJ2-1	CAGSGSCSYNEQFF
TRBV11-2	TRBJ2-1	CTSSLEGGSIGEQSF
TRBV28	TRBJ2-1	CASTSGGASYNEQFF
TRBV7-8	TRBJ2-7	CAGSLGGNEQYF
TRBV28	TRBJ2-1	CASSFLTTGTSGRGGEQFF
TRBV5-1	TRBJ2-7	CASSSGTSVVHDQYF
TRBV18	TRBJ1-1	CASSPNRDTEAFF
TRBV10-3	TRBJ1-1	CAISETMNTEAFF
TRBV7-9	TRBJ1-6	CARSSTGDNSPLHF
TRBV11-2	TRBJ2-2	CASSARQGGTGELFF
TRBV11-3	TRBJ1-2	CTSGLATVLDGYTF
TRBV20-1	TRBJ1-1	CSAPGQRLWMSEAFF
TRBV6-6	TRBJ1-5	CAGETEDAQPEHF
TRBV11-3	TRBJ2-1	CAISGTTFRQLF
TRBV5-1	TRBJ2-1	CASSLGLAGSREYNEQFF
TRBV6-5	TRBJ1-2	CASSSAHGTGYGNTF
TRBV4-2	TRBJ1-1	CVSSQRDRDTEAFF
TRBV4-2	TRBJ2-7	CASSQGGLGSYEQYF
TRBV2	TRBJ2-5	CASSGNRKETQYF
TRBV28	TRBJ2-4	CASSKGGSGNIQYF